The sequence of this TCR beta chain was determined in a study of T cells after yellow fever vaccination. As for the study in general: In the case of low-cell-number fractions, SMART-Seq v4 Ultra Low Input was used for preparation. Regarding the study as a whole: Post-booster repertoires again held most primary-vaccination clones (approximately 96% CD4, roughly 88% CD8). Peaking on day 5 versus 15, the secondary response was faster but weaker. Sorted repertoires could include abundant contaminating clonotypes from bulk cells.

This clonotype was found a few times. Its target is unknown. CDR3 length: 14 amino acids. Trimming left V 3 bases short and J 0 bases short, with 9 bases between. MiXCR, run by TCRdb on the 5' RACE reads, gives a single entry per CDR3 protein. Of about 340,000 distinct CDR3 sequences in the sample, 3% to 4.5% were seen once. This chain joins TRBV12-3 or TRBV12-4 and TRBJ2-7; maybe TRBD1 (5 bases). Specimen: PBMCs, collected 5 days after the yellow fever booster vaccination. The receptor comes from a man younger than 35 who received the YFV17D yellow fever vaccine. This CDR3 is CASSFTGSSYEQYF. CDR3 coding DNA: TGTGCCAGCAGTTTCACAGGCAGCTCCTACGAGCAGTACTTC.